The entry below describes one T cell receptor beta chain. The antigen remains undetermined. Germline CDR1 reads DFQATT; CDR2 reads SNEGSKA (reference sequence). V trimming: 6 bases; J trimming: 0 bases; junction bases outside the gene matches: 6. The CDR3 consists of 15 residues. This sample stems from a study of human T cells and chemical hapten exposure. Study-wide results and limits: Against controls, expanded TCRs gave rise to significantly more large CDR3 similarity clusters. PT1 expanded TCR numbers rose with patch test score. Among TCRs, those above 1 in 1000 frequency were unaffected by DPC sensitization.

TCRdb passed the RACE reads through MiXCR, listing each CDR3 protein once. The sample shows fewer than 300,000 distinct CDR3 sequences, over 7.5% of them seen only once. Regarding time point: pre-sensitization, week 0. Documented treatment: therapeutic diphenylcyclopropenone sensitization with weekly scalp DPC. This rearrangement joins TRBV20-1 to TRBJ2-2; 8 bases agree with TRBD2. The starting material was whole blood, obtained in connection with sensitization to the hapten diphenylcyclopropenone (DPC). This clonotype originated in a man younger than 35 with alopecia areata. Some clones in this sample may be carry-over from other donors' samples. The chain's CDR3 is CSAGPGLANTGELFF. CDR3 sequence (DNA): TGCAGTGCGGGACCGGGACTAGCGAACACCGGGGAGCTGTTTTTT.